The next 9 T cell receptor beta chains were all read from a single sample in a study of regulatory T cells in long-lasting Graves disease. Relying on iRepertoire HTBI primers and Arm-PCR of CDR3 regions, the team built TCR beta libraries. TCRdb re-called the multiplex PCR reads through MiXCR, storing one row per CDR3 protein. Here the sample spans fewer than 550,000 distinct CDR3 sequences, over 15% being singletons. Specified time point: newly diagnosed GD, antithyroid drugs for less than 3 months. Isolated PBMC RNA provided the starting material for the TCR library. This sample also appeared in a second study, on T cells in Graves' hyperthyroidism and ophthalmopathy.

The input for sequencing was peripheral blood mononuclear cells (PBMCs), taken at new diagnosis, from a patient treated with antithyroid drugs. The origin of the receptors is a woman aged 18-29 years with Graves disease.

The chain employs TRBV9 and TRBJ2-1; D call uncertain. There are 15 residues in the CDR3. CDR1 SGDLS and CDR2 YYNGEE come from the germline V gene. V shed 4 bases and J shed 12 bases, with 23 bases lying between them. In DNA form, the CDR3 reads TGTGCCAGCAGCCCCCGAGGAACGGGTGCCGAGGTGCAGTTCTTC. Translating it yields CASSPRGTGAEVQFF. Full variable domain (outside the CDR3, taken from reference TRBV9 and TRBJ2-1): DSGVTQTPKHLITATGQRVTLRCSPRSGDLSVYWYQQSLDQGLQFLIQYYNGEERAKGNILERFSAQQFPDLHSELNLSSLELGDSALYFCASSPRGTGAEVQFFGPGTRLTVL.

This clonotype was detected many times. The chain employs TRBV2 and TRBJ1-1; tentatively, D is TRBD1 (6 bases). Trimming removed 8 bases from V and 2 bases from J, with 15 bases in between. Looked up from germline, CDR1 is SNHLY and CDR2 is FYNNEI. The CDR3 has 14 amino acids. CDR3 in DNA: TGTGCCAGCGGGGGCCAAGGGATTAACACTGAAGCTTTCTTT. It is translated as CASGGQGINTEAFF.

This clonotype was detected a few times. A read error is the likely source, as a far larger clone sits one nucleotide away. The chain couples TRBV12-3 or TRBV12-4 to TRBJ2-4; the match to TRBD1 covers 8 bases. The V segment lost 7 bases and the J segment 13 bases; nucleotides outside the gene matches: 15. The CDR3 is 14 residues long. The CDR3, as DNA: TGTGCCAGCACCGATTTGGGACAGGTCAATGAGCAGTACTTC. As protein: CASTDLGQVNEQYF.

Notes on this clonotype: A much larger clone lies one base from this, so it may be a read error. The chain joins TRBV7-6 to TRBJ2-1, with D possibly TRBD2 on 6 matching bases. The CDR3 extends over 14 amino acids. Germline assignment: CDR1 SGHVS and CDR2 FNYEAQ. The CDR3 nucleotides are TGTGCCAGCAGCTTCCGGGACTCCTACGATGAGCAGTTCTTC. It translates to CASSFRDSYDEQFF. Combining the CDR3 with reference TRBV7-6 and TRBJ2-1 gives the whole variable domain GAGVSQSPRYKVTKRGQDVALRCDPISGHVSLYWYRQALGQGPEFLTYFNYEAQQDKSGLPNDRFSAERPEGSISTLTIQRTEQRDSAMYRCASSFRDSYDEQFFGPGTRLTVL.

With respect to this clonotype: A much larger clone is a single base away; this may be a read error. V gene TRBV5-6 combines with J gene TRBJ2-1; D is ambiguous. V was clipped by 1 base and J by 10 bases, with 9 bases between them. The CDR3 has 12 residues. Germline CDR1 is SGHDT and CDR2 is YYEEEE. Here the CDR3 reads CASSLFSYEQFF. For the CDR3, the DNA is TGTGCCAGCAGCTTGTTTAGCTACGAGCAGTTCTTC.

Ten or more counts support this clonotype. J is TRBJ2-3 and V is TRBV12-3 or TRBV12-4; tentatively, D is TRBD1 (8 bases). Trimming took 6 bases from V and 0 from J, leaving 13 bases between them. The CDR3 totals 15 residues. Here the CDR3 DNA reads TGTGCCAGCAGCCACAGGGGGGGTAGCACAGATACGCAGTATTTT. Translation: CASSHRGGSTDTQYF.

This clonotype was observed at least ten times. The chain combines TRBV11-3 with TRBJ2-1, with a possible D match to TRBD2 (6 bases). CDR3 length: 15 amino acids. Per the germline V gene, CDR1 is SGHNT and CDR2 is YENEEA. V lost 0 bases, J lost 2 bases, and 8 bases lay in between. The CDR3 region is CASSLDPGAYNEQFF. CDR3 bases: TGTGCCAGCAGCTTAGATCCGGGAGCCTACAATGAGCAGTTCTTC.

This clonotype was observed at least ten times. The chain employs TRBV20-1 and TRBJ2-1, with 7 bases lining up with TRBD2. V lost 4 bases and J lost 5; bases outside the gene matches: 11. The germline gives CDR1 DFQATT, CDR2 SNEGSKA (reference sequence). CDR3 length: 15 amino acids. The CDR3 bases are TGCAGTGCTACCCTTGGGTCGGGGAGGGACAATGAGCAGTTCTTC. It codes for CSATLGSGRDNEQFF.

This clonotype was observed many times. The chain is built from TRBV7-3 and TRBJ2-1; TRBD2 is a possible D gene (7 bases). The germline V and J ends were trimmed by 6 bases and 10 bases, with 16 bases remaining between them. CDR3 length: 13 residues. Germline CDR1 and CDR2: SGHTA and FQGTGA. The CDR3 sequence: CASRAGEGDEQFF. CDR3 bases: TGTGCCAGCAGGGCCGGGGAGGGGGACGAGCAGTTCTTC. The whole variable domain, filled in from reference TRBV7-3 and TRBJ2-1, reads GAGVSQTPSNKVTEKGKYVELRCDPISGHTALYWYRQSLGQGPEFLIYFQGTGAADDSGLPNDRFFAVRPEGSVSTLKIQRTERGDSAVYLCASRAGEGDEQFFGPGTRLTVL.